The 10 T cell receptor beta chains presented below share a single source sample, sequenced in a study of T cell repertoires in cytomegalovirus infection. TCRdb called the reads again in MiXCR, with one record for every CDR3 protein. The data contain about 71,000 distinct CDR3 sequences, roughly 20% of them singletons. These receptors lack a known antigen. The sample here was CD8+ T cells from cultured PBMCs, taken from culture after CMV antigen stimulation. These receptor sequences come from a human donor in good health (CMV status not recorded). Some clones in this sample may be carry-over from other donors' samples.

This clonotype has only a few counts. The rearrangement joins TRBV6-1 to TRBJ1-2; 7 bases align to TRBD1. With 6 bases clipped from V and 8 bases from J, the junction kept 3 bases outside the gene matches. Germline V CDR1 and CDR2: MNHNS, SASEGT. This CDR3 is built from 11 residues. The CDR3 DNA reads TGTGCCAGCAGAACAGGGGTCGGCTACACCTTC. Its translation: CASRTGVGYTF.

This clonotype was seen a few times. The rearrangement links TRBV5-1 to TRBJ1-1; perhaps TRBD1 as D (5 bases). This CDR3 has 15 residues. Germline CDR1 is SGHRS and CDR2 is YFSETQ. With 2 bases removed from V and 0 bases from J, the gap between germline ends came to 11 bases. CDR3 bases: TGCGCCAGCAGCTTCAGGACACCGATGAACACTGAAGCTTTCTTT. Translation gives CASSFRTPMNTEAFF.

This clonotype was found a few times. The genes are TRBV7-2 and TRBJ1-1; perhaps TRBD1 as D (6 bases). Trimming left V 2 bases short and J 7 bases short, with 17 bases between. The CDR3 is 15 amino acids. Germline assignment: CDR1 SGHTA and CDR2 FQGNSA. The CDR3 sequence is CASSLIFDRPVEAFF. As DNA, the CDR3 is TGTGCCAGCAGCTTAATCTTTGACAGGCCGGTTGAAGCTTTCTTT.

This clonotype occurred a few times. V is TRBV7-2 and J is TRBJ1-5, with D perhaps TRBD1 (5 bases). Germline V CDR1 and CDR2: SGHTA, FQGNSA. V was pared by 1 base and J by 8 bases, with 12 bases between. This CDR3 is built from 14 residues. The CDR3 is CASSLGDSREPQHF. The CDR3 DNA follows: TGTGCCAGCAGCTTAGGTGACAGCCGAGAGCCCCAGCATTTT.

V is TRBV12-3 or TRBV12-4 and J is TRBJ1-5; 9 bases fit TRBD1. The CDR3 extends over 14 amino acids. The J segment lost 3 bases and the V segment lost 6 bases, leaving 3 bases of the junction unmatched. The DNA of the CDR3 is TGTGCCAGCAGACAGGGGGCCCTCAATCAGCCCCAGCATTTT. Its translation is CASRQGALNQPQHF.

This clonotype turned up a few times. This sequence joins TRBV6-2 or TRBV6-3 and TRBJ1-1, with no clear D. The CDR3 covers 12 residues. Trimming pared 4 bases from V and 3 bases from J, leaving 6 bases between. Germline CDR1 and CDR2: MNHEY and SVGEGT. This CDR3 is CASSSGHTEAFF. The CDR3 nucleotides are TGTGCCAGCAGTTCGGGCCACACTGAAGCTTTCTTT.

The chain uses TRBV12-3 or TRBV12-4 and TRBJ1-2, with D unclear. V dropped 7 bases and J dropped 4 bases, with 13 bases sitting between them. The CDR3 runs 13 residues. CDR3 nucleotides: TGTGCCAGCACTCCCAGCTCCGTCTATGGCTACACCTTC. This codes for CASTPSSVYGYTF.

In its sample, this clonotype was seen many times. The junction differs from germline at one of its ends, possibly a read error. The chain employs TRBV7-2 and TRBJ2-4; D is possibly TRBD1 (6 bases). The V gene's germline CDR1 is SGHTA and CDR2 FQGNSA. This CDR3 is 9 amino acids long. Written as DNA, the CDR3 is TGTGCCAGCAGCTCACAGGGCCCGTTC. It specifies CASSSQGPF.

The chain has TRBV12-3 or TRBV12-4 and TRBJ2-1; the D call may be TRBD1 or TRBD2 (6 bases each). The CDR3 is 17 residues long. V lost 6 bases and J 0 bases, leaving 18 bases between the germline ends. The CDR3 loop reads CASSRRGQGRSYNEQFF. DNA of the CDR3: TGTGCCAGCAGCCGGAGGGGCCAGGGGCGCTCCTACAATGAGCAGTTCTTC.

The rearrangement joins TRBV6-2 or TRBV6-3 to TRBJ2-5; TRBD2 is a possible D gene (7 bases). Trimming shortened V by 1 base and J by 1 base, and 10 bases separated the two germline ends. The CDR3 consists of 15 residues. Germline V gene lookup returns CDR1 MNHEY and CDR2 SVGEGT. CDR3 protein: CASSYLGGLQETQYF. In nucleotides, the CDR3 is TGTGCCAGCAGTTACTTGGGGGGGCTCCAAGAGACCCAGTACTTC.